The rows below give T cell receptor beta chains drawn from one sample of a study of type 1 regulatory T cells. TCRdb re-called the reads with MiXCR, one entry per CDR3 protein. The repertoire has 90,000 to 100,000 distinct CDR3 sequences, about 28% of them found once; the top ten carry 2% to 2.5%. The material sequenced was CD4+ T cells, either the whole sample or a sorted fraction (not recorded which). The receptor set was obtained from a human donor in good health. Each CDR3 is given with its conserved first and last residue.

CDR3 length,V gene,CDR3 protein
12,TRBV27,CASTTGKGGYTF
15,TRBV3-1,CASSQGPAGENIQYF
15,TRBV5-5,CASSLELSSYNEQFF
15,TRBV5-1,CASSLRGVGTDTQYF
17,TRBV11-2,CASSLASMAVSTDTQYF
15,TRBV7-2,CASSSLGLAGDEQFF
16,TRBV7-2,CASSFTGTCGYNEQFF
15,TRBV5-1,CASSFGGGRLDTQYF
14,TRBV19,CASSIWTSNQPQHF
13,TRBV19,CASLDRDHTEAFF
17,TRBV7-2,CASSLRGGEMRDYEQYF
14,TRBV5-6,CASSSGLFNYDYTF
15,TRBV7-8,CASRPGGSSYNEQFF
13,TRBV20-1,CSARRDTNTEAFF
15,TRBV10-3,CAISEFGQGYDEQFF
14,TRBV5-1,CASSLVAGEVEQFF
14,TRBV24-1,CATSDPGTEQPQHF
12,TRBV29-1,CSVTVTGNEQFF
15,TRBV5-1,CASSRSGSLAYEQYF
14,TRBV5-5,CASSFGQGGQPQHF
14,TRBV6-2/TRBV6-3,CASISGTGANVLTF
15,TRBV4-2,CASSQIRDRIGSAFF
18,TRBV11-1,CASSLRGGRAEHTGELFF
14,TRBV11-2,CASSGMGLQETQYF
13,TRBV20-1,CSARPSGANVLTF
14,TRBV5-1,CASSPDGANQPQHF
12,TRBV5-6,CASSRSNTEAFF
15,TRBV5-6,CASSLSGSGTDTQYF
16,TRBV2,CASKVGTIPNTGELFF
16,TRBV14,CASSQERGQMNEKLFF
13,TRBV20-1,CSASDPSPDTQYF
16,TRBV7-2,CASSLGASGARETQYF
13,TRBV18,CASSPTGENPLHF
16,TRBV5-1,CASSLALAANQETQYF
15,TRBV5-4,CASSLGGTSGYEQYF
16,TRBV5-1,CASSLGIGPSNQPQHF
14,TRBV29-1,CSVEGAGSYNEQFF
15,TRBV7-9,CASTVTSGSTDTQYF
18,TRBV19,CASSTRRGTGSRLGTQYF
14,TRBV7-2,CASSSTGSSYEQYF
15,TRBV29-1,CSVGTGNLAKNIQYF
15,TRBV24-1,CATSEPARVPDTQYF
11,TRBV5-1,CASSLRGEQFF
14,TRBV5-1,CASSGGLDVNEQFF
15,TRBV10-3,CAISESGTGQETQYF
13,TRBV7-2,CASSLTMNTEAFF
17,TRBV4-1,CASSQHVTSGSSYEQYF
14,TRBV5-1,CASSLTGLLAEQYF
15,TRBV29-1,CSVAPGLAGGYEQYF
14,TRBV6-2/TRBV6-3,CASLDTPNQETQYF
16,TRBV5-6,CASSFGSPISGNTIYF
15,TRBV5-1,CASSLGQSANEKLFF
14,TRBV20-1,CSPRGVRMNTEAFF
16,TRBV4-1,CASSLLRGGRFTEAFF
12,TRBV12-3/TRBV12-4,CASRTGRNEQYF
14,TRBV19,CASHQGQTTGELFF